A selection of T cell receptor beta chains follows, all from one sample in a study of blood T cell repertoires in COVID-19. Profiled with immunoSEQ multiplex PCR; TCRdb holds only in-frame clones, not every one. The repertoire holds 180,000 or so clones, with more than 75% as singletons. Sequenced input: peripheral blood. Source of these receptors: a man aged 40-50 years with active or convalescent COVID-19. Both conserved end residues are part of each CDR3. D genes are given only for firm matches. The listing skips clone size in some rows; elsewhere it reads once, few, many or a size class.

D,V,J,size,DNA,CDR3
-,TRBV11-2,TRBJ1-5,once,TGTGCCAGCAGCCCGGCACGGGGGGTTGGCCAGCCCCAGCATTTT,CASSPARGVGQPQHF
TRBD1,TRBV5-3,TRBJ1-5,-,TGTGCCAGAAGCTTGGATGGGGGGCTCTCGAAGGACAGGTTCGGTCAGCCCCAGCATTTT,CARSLDGGLSKDRFGQPQHF
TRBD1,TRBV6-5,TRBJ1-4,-,TGTGCCAGCAGTACCGGGACAGGGGGTGAAAAACTGTTTTTT,CASSTGTGGEKLFF
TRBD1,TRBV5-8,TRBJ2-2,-,TGTGCCAGCAACGACAGGGGGCAGGAGGCCGGGGAGCTGTTTTTT,CASNDRGQEAGELFF
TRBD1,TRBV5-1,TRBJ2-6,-,TGCGCCAGCAGCCTGGGGAGCTACAGGGGGATCTCTGGGGCCAACGTCCTGACTTTC,CASSLGSYRGISGANVLTF
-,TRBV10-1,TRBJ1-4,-,TGCGCCAGCAGTGGTTGGGAAGAGGGGGGGAAGCCTAATGAAAAACTGTTTTTT,CASSGWEEGGKPNEKLFF
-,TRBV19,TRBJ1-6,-,TGTGCCAGTACCCTAGAGGGCCGGGGGAGCTATAATTCACCCCTCCACTTT,CASTLEGRGSYNSPLHF
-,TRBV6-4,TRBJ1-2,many,TGTGCCAGCAGGCCCTCCCCGGGGGGCGGCTATGGCTACACCTTC,CASRPSPGGGYGYTF
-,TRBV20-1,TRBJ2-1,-,TGCAGTGCTAGTTTGGGCGCCCCCTACAATGAGCAGTTCTTC,CSASLGAPYNEQFF
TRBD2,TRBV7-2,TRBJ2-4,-,TGTGCCAGCAGCACCCGATGGACTAGCGGGGTCCTAGCCAAAAACATTCAGTACTTC,CASSTRWTSGVLAKNIQYF
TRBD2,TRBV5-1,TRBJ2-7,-,TGCGCCAGCAGCGATAGCGGGGGCCTAGCTTCCTACGAGCAGTACTTC,CASSDSGGLASYEQYF
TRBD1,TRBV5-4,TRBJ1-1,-,TGTGCCAGCAGCTCAGGACAGGGGAGGACTGAAGCTTTCTTT,CASSSGQGRTEAFF
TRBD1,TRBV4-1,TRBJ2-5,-,TGCGCCAGCAGCCAAGAACCGACAGGGCCGCCCCCGGGTACCCAGTACTTC,CASSQEPTGPPPGTQYF
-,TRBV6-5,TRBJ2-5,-,TGTGCCAGCGGACGGACAGCGTACCACGAAGAGACCCAGTACTTC,CASGRTAYHEETQYF